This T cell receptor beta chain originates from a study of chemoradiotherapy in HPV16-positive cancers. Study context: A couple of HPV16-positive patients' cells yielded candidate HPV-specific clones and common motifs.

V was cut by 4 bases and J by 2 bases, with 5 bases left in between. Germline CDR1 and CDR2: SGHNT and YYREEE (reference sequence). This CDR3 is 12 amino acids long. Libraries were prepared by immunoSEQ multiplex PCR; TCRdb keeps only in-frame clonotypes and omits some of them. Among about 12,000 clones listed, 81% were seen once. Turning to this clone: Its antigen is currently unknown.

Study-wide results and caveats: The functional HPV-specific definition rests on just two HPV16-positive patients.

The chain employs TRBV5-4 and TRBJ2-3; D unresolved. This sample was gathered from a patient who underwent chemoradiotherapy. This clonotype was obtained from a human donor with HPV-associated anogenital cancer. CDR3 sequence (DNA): TGTGCCAGCAGCGCAAACACAGATACGCAGTATTTT. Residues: CASSANTDTQYF. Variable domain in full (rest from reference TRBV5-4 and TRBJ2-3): ETGVTQSPTHLIKTRGQQVTLRCSSQSGHNTVSWYQQALGQGPQFIFQYYREEENGRGNFPPRFSGLQFPNYSSELNVNALELDDSALYLCASSANTDTQYFGPGTRLTVL.